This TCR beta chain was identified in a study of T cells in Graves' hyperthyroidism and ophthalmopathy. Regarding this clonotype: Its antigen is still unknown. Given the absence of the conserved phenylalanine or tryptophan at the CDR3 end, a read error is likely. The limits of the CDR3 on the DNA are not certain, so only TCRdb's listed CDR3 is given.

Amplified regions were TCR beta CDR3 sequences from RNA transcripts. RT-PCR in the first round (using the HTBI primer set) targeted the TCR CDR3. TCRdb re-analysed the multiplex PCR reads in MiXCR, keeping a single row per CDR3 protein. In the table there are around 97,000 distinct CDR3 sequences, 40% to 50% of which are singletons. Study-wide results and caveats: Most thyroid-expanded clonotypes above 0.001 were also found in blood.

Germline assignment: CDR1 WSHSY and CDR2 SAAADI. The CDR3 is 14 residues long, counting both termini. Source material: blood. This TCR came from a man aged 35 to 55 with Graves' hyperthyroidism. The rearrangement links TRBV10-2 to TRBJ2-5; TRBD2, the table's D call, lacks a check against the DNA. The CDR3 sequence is CASGLAGGRDPVLA.